The 22 T cell receptor beta chains below come from one sample, sequenced in a study of technical replicates of blood from a few donors. Libraries were prepared by immunoSEQ multiplex PCR; TCRdb keeps only in-frame clonotypes and omits some of them. This repertoire shows around 80,000 clones, approximately 91% found once; its top ten account for 0.35% to 0.5%. Sequenced: T cells isolated from PBMCs. The receptors here all came from a human donor in good health.

This clone came up once. V usage is TRBV7-6 and J usage is TRBJ2-7; TRBD1 matches at 7 bases. The trim removed 3 bases at V and 1 base at J, leaving 3 bases unmatched. Germline V gives CDR1 SGHVS, CDR2 FNYEAQ. There are 14 residues in the CDR3. CDR3 coding DNA: TGTGCCAGCAGCTTCCGGGACAGATCCTACGAGCAGTACTTC. It translates to CASSFRDRSYEQYF.

The rearrangement joins TRBV11-3 to TRBJ2-1; possible D gene TRBD2, 5 bases. Germline V gene lookup returns CDR1 SGHNT and CDR2 YENEEA. Between the trimmed V and J ends, which lost 5 bases and 8 bases, there was a span of 13 bases. The CDR3 consists of 13 residues. CDR3 protein: CASSHRGRDEQFF. The CDR3 region has the DNA TGTGCCAGCAGCCACCGAGGGCGGGATGAGCAGTTCTTC.

The V call is TRBV11-3, the J call TRBJ2-7; 10 bases match TRBD2. Trimming cost V 3 bases and J 2 bases; bases outside gene matches: 4. Germline V CDR1 and CDR2: SGHNT, YENEEA. The CDR3 spans 15 residues. CDR3 sequence reads: CASSFGTSDTYEQYF. The DNA for the CDR3 is TGTGCCAGCAGCTTCGGGACTAGCGATACCTACGAGCAGTACTTC.

The chain has TRBV4-2 and TRBJ2-3; 7 nucleotides match TRBD2. Trimming at V came to 1 base and at J to 2 bases, leaving 3 bases not matched to a gene. There are 15 residues in the CDR3. Germline V gene data show CDR1 as LGHNA and CDR2 as YNFKEQ. The CDR3 spells CASSQVAGVTDTQYF. DNA of the CDR3: TGTGCCAGCAGCCAAGTGGCGGGAGTCACAGATACGCAGTATTTT.

The J gene is TRBJ2-7, the V gene TRBV13; D gene uncertain. Per germline, CDR1 PRHDT and CDR2 FYEKMQ (reference sequence). CDR3 length: 13 amino acids. Trimming shortened V by 6 bases and J by 0 bases, and 9 bases separated the two germline ends. This CDR3 reads CASRPGGSYEQYF. CDR3 bases: TGTGCCAGCAGACCCGGCGGCTCCTACGAGCAGTACTTC.

This sequence joins TRBV6-1 and TRBJ1-5, with TRBD1 as a possible D gene (6 bases). Deletions cut 1 base from V and 3 bases from J, with 16 bases between. The V gene's germline CDR1 is MNHNS and CDR2 SASEGT. The CDR3 totals 17 residues. The CDR3 region has the DNA TGTGCCAGCAGTGAAGTTTCCACCCGGGACAACAATCAGCCCCAGCATTTT. Translation: CASSEVSTRDNNQPQHF.

This clone has more than one count but fewer than ten. The same CDR3 arises from other DNA sequences in this sample as well. The chain joins TRBV7-9 to TRBJ1-1, with D possibly matching TRBD1 (6 bases). This CDR3 is built from 13 residues. The ends were cut back, 3 bases at V and 1 base at J, with 6 bases in the middle. The germline V gene encodes CDR1 SEHNR and CDR2 FQNEAQ (reference sequence). The CDR3 coding sequence is TGTGCCAGCAGCTTGGGACAGAACACTGAAGCTTTCTTT. Its translation is CASSLGQNTEAFF.

V usage is TRBV7-2 and J usage is TRBJ2-1; the D is unclear. V was trimmed by 6 bases and J by 3 bases, leaving 12 bases between them. CDR1 and CDR2 from the germline V gene are SGHTA and FQGNSA. The CDR3 covers 14 residues. The CDR3 coding sequence is TGTGCCAGCAGGCAGTTCGTTGTCTACAATGAGCAGTTCTTC. This codes for CASRQFVVYNEQFF.

The chain uses TRBV10-3 and TRBJ2-7; D is possibly TRBD1 (5 bases). V was shortened by 8 bases and J by 6 bases, with 11 bases between the two germline ends. The CDR3 loop spans 11 amino acids. CDR1 is ENHRY, CDR2 SYGVKD, per germline. The DNA for the CDR3 is TGTGCCATCGAAGACAGTGGCGAGCAGTACTTC. Its translation is CAIEDSGEQYF.

This sequence joins TRBV30 and TRBJ2-7, with D tentatively TRBD2 (5 bases). The CDR3 consists of 14 residues. The V end was cut by 3 bases, the J end by 0 bases, with 12 bases between. Germline V gene sequence: CDR1 GTSNPN, CDR2 SVGIG (reference sequence). CDR3 protein: CAWRFGLLSYEQYF. The CDR3 DNA sequence: TGTGCCTGGAGGTTCGGACTTCTCTCCTACGAGCAGTACTTC.

The V gene is TRBV10-2, the J gene TRBJ2-7; TRBD2 aligns across 8 bases. The CDR3 covers 15 residues. The junction had 9 bases not matched to a gene; V was cut back by 5 bases and J by 3 bases. The germline V gene has CDR1 WSHSY and CDR2 SAAADI. This chain's CDR3 is CASSPGGGANYEQYF. CDR3 DNA sequence: TGCGCCAGCAGTCCGGGGGGGGGCGCGAACTACGAGCAGTACTTC.

This chain links TRBV28 with TRBJ2-7, with TRBD2 identical over 7 bases. With 8 bases clipped from V and 5 bases from J, the junction kept 9 bases outside the gene matches. CDR1 and CDR2 (germline): MDHEN, SYDVKM. This CDR3 is built from 13 residues. The CDR3 here is CASGRGEWNEQYF. The CDR3 DNA follows: TGTGCCAGCGGGAGGGGAGAGTGGAACGAGCAGTACTTC.

The rearrangement joins TRBV4-1 to TRBJ1-2; possible D gene TRBD1, 6 bases. V lost 4 bases and J lost 12, with 9 bases in between. This CDR3 spans 10 amino acids. Germline CDR1 reads MGHRA; CDR2 reads YSYEKL. The CDR3, as DNA: TGCGCCAGCAGCCCTTACAGGGACACCTTC. Translation gives CASSPYRDTF.

V and J are TRBV29-1 and TRBJ2-7, with D possibly TRBD1 on 6 matching bases. The CDR3 sequence is 13 residues long. The germline V gene has CDR1 SQVTM and CDR2 ANQGSEA. The V gene lost 7 bases and the J gene lost 1 base, with 14 bases spanning the gap. This chain's CDR3 is CSAEDSRSYEQYF. The CDR3 DNA sequence: TGCAGCGCCGAGGACAGTCGGTCCTACGAGCAGTACTTC.

The V gene is TRBV5-1, the J gene TRBJ2-3, with D possibly being TRBD2 (5 bases). CDR3 length equals 14 residues. Germline-derived CDR1 and CDR2 are SGHRS and YFSETQ. V lost 0 bases to trimming and J lost 5 bases, with 10 bases between them. The CDR3 DNA follows: TGCGCCAGCAGCTTGGGAAGGGAGATAGATACGCAGTATTTT. It encodes CASSLGREIDTQYF. Filled out from reference TRBV5-1 and TRBJ2-3, the complete variable domain reads KAGVTQTPRYLIKTRGQQVTLSCSPISGHRSVSWYQQTPGQGLQFLFEYFSETQRNKGNFPGRFSGRQFSNSRSEMNVSTLELGDSALYLCASSLGREIDTQYFGPGTRLTVL.

This clone appeared once. The chain has TRBV7-9 and TRBJ1-4; no clear D. CDR1 is SEHNR and CDR2 is FQNEAQ in the germline V gene (reference sequence). The CDR3 runs to 14 residues. V was shortened by 1 base and J by 8 bases, with 11 bases between the two germline ends. The CDR3 spells CASSLGAQFEKLFF. The CDR3, as DNA: TGTGCCAGCAGCTTAGGTGCACAGTTCGAAAAACTGTTTTTT.

This clone showed up just once. The rearrangement uses TRBV19 and TRBJ2-3; D is undetermined. Trimming removed 7 bases from V and 4 bases from J, with 12 bases in between. Germline V gene data show CDR1 as LNHDA and CDR2 as SQIVND (reference sequence). The CDR3 has 13 amino acids. The CDR3 sequence is CASTDKVADTQYF. CDR3 DNA sequence: TGTGCCAGTACAGATAAAGTCGCAGATACGCAGTATTTT.

With regard to this clone: The junction differs from germline at one of its ends, possibly a read error. The gene calls are TRBV9 and TRBJ2-7; TRBD2 matches at 10 bases. Germline V lookup: CDR1 SGDLS, CDR2 YYNGEE. CDR3 size: 16 residues. CDR3 sequence reads: CASSVGGLAISHEQYF. CDR3 nucleotides: TGTGCCAGCAGCGTAGGGGGACTAGCGATCTCCCACGAGCAGTACTTC.

V is TRBV7-8 and J is TRBJ1-2, with D uncertain. The CDR3 contains 14 residues. The germline V gene encodes CDR1 SGHVS and CDR2 FQNEAQ. With 1 base removed from V and 0 bases from J, the gap between germline ends came to 6 bases. CDR3 DNA sequence: TGTGCCAGCAGCTTAGGTTCGGCTAACTATGGCTACACCTTC. Protein product: CASSLGSANYGYTF. Full variable domain (missing parts from reference TRBV7-8 and TRBJ1-2): GAGVSQSPRYKVAKRGQDVALRCDPISGHVSLFWYQQALGQGPEFLTYFQNEAQLDKSGLPSDRFFAERPEGSVSTLKIQRTQQEDSAVYLCASSLGSANYGYTFGSGTRLTVV.

This rearrangement joins TRBV19 to TRBJ1-1; 7 nucleotides agree with TRBD1. CDR3 length: 12 residues. CDR1 is LNHDA, CDR2 SQIVND, per germline (reference sequence). J lost 4 bases, V lost 5 bases, and 1 base had no gene match. The CDR3 sequence: CASSYRGTEAFF. The CDR3 bases are TGTGCCAGTAGTTACAGGGGCACTGAAGCTTTCTTT. The whole variable domain, remainder taken from reference TRBV19 and TRBJ1-1, is DGGITQSPKYLFRKEGQNVTLSCEQNLNHDAMYWYRQDPGQGLRLIYYSQIVNDFQKGDIAEGYSVSREKKESFPLTVTSAQKNPTAFYLCASSYRGTEAFFGQGTRLTVV.

This sequence joins TRBV5-4 and TRBJ2-1, with 12 nucleotides matching TRBD2. The germline gives CDR1 SGHNT, CDR2 YYREEE (reference sequence). The CDR3 is 16 residues long. Trimming removed 3 bases from V and 10 bases from J; junction bases left unmatched: 11. The CDR3 protein is CASSYFASGRAYEQFF. The CDR3 DNA follows: TGTGCCAGCAGCTATTTCGCTAGCGGGAGGGCCTACGAGCAGTTCTTC.

The rearrangement uses TRBV5-6 and TRBJ1-2, with 8 bases lining up with TRBD1. Per germline, CDR1 SGHDT and CDR2 YYEEEE. The CDR3 runs to 14 residues. V trimming: 4 bases; J trimming: 6 bases; junction bases outside the gene matches: 8. The DNA for the CDR3 is TGTGCCAGCAGCCTCGATCAGGGGGCCGATGGCTACACCTTC. It is translated as CASSLDQGADGYTF.